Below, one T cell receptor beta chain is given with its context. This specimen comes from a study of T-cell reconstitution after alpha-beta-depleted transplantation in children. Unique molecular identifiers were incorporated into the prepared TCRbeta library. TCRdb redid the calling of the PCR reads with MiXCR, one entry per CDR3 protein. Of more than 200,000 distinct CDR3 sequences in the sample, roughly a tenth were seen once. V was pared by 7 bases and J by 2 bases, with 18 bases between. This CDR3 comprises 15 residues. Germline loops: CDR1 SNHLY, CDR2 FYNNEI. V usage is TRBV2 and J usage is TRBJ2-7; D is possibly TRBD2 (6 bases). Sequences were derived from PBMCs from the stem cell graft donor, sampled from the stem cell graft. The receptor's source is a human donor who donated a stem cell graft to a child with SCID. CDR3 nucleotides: TGTGCCAGCATCGGACTGGGCGGGGTTACCTACGAGCAGTACTTC. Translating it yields CASIGLGGVTYEQYF.